This TCR beta chain was sequenced during a study of T-cell reconstitution after alpha-beta-depleted transplantation in children. This CDR3 has 15 residues. Germline CDR1 reads SGHRS; CDR2 reads YFSETQ. V lost 4 bases, J lost 5 bases, and 9 bases stayed unmatched. The TCRbeta library incorporated unique molecular identifiers. Using its own MiXCR run on the PCR reads, TCRdb lists one record per CDR3 protein. This repertoire shows about 410,000 distinct CDR3 sequences, around 20% found once; its top ten account for 3.5% to 4%. This chain joins TRBV5-1 and TRBJ2-1, with 7 bases matching TRBD1. The sequenced sample was PBMCs from the stem cell graft donor, obtained from the stem cell graft. The clonotype comes from a human donor who donated a stem cell graft to a child with acute myeloid leukemia. DNA of the CDR3: TGCGCCAGCAGCCGTGGACAGGTCTCGGACAATGAGCAGTTCTTC. Translated, it gives CASSRGQVSDNEQFF.